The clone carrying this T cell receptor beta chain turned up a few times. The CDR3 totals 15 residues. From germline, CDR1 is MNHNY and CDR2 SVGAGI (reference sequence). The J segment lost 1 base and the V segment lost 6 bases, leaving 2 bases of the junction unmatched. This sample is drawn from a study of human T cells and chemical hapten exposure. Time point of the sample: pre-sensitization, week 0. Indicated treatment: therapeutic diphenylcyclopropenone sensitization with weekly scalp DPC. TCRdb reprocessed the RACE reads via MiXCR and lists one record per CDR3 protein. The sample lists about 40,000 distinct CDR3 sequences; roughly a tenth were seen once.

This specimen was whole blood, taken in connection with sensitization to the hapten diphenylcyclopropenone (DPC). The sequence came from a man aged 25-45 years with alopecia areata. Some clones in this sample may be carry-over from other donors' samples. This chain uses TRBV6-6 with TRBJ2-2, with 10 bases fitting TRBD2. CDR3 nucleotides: TGTGCCAGCAGGAGACTAGCGGGGAACACCGGGGAGCTGTTTTTT. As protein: CASRRLAGNTGELFF.